The 25 T cell receptor beta chains below come from one sample, sequenced in a study of T cell responses to AZD1222 COVID-19 vaccine. Measured with immunoSEQ multiplex PCR; TCRdb has only the in-frame clones, and not every one. This table has fewer than 150,000 clones, 93% appearing once. The material was peripheral blood, obtained on day 0 of AZD1222 vaccination. These receptors were collected from an adult in good health.

The chain couples TRBV5-5 to TRBJ1-2; 7 bases are a match to TRBD1. Trimming cost V 6 bases and J 6 bases; bases outside gene matches: 20. The CDR3 spans 17 residues. The germline CDR1 and CDR2 sequences are SGHKS and YYEKEE (reference sequence). The CDR3 DNA reads TGTGCCAGCACCCCGGGGGGACAGAGCTGGCCCAGTGATGGCTACACCTTC. It codes for CASTPGGQSWPSDGYTF.

V gene TRBV27 combines with J gene TRBJ1-5; D is undetermined. In germline, CDR1 is MNHEY, CDR2 SMNVEV (reference sequence). CDR3 length: 13 amino acids. The germline V and J ends were trimmed by 0 bases and 9 bases, with 9 bases remaining between them. The CDR3 loop is CASSLSPPGPQHF. For the CDR3, the DNA is TGTGCCAGCAGTTTATCTCCCCCCGGGCCCCAGCATTTT.

A single count supports this clone. The J gene is TRBJ2-4, the V gene TRBV7-8, with TRBD1 matching 9 bases. V shed 5 bases, J shed 13 bases, and the junction held 9 bases outside the gene matches. This CDR3 spans 13 amino acids. CDR1 SGHVS and CDR2 FQNEAQ come from the germline V gene. The CDR3 DNA follows: TGTGCCAGCAGCCCGGGACAGGGAGGGACGCAGTACTTC. It is translated as CASSPGQGGTQYF.

The DNA of the CDR3 is TGTGCCAGCAGCAGGGGACAGGGCTATGGCTACACCTTC. This translates into CASSRGQGYGYTF. The V and J genes are TRBV5-6 and TRBJ1-2; 9 bases match TRBD1. Germline V CDR1 and CDR2: SGHDT, YYEEEE. The CDR3 length is 13 residues. After removal of 4 bases from V and 4 bases from J, the junction contained 2 bases not matched to a gene. Using reference TRBV5-6 and TRBJ1-2 for the parts outside the CDR3, the full variable domain is DAGVTQSPTHLIKTRGQQVTLRCSPKSGHDTVSWYQQALGQGPQFIFQYYEEEERQRGNFPDRFSGHQFPNYSSELNVNALLLGDSALYLCASSRGQGYGYTFGSGTRLTVV.

The chain has TRBV10-1 and TRBJ2-3; D call uncertain. CDR1 and CDR2 (germline): WNHNN, SYGVQD (reference sequence). The CDR3 is 13 amino acids. V lost 0 bases to trimming and J lost 3 bases, with 4 bases between them. CDR3 loop: CASSESGTDTQYF. For the CDR3, the DNA is TGCGCCAGCAGTGAGTCAGGGACAGATACGCAGTATTTT.

The chain has TRBV6-6 and TRBJ1-2; D gene uncertain. Trimming took 2 bases from V and 0 from J, leaving 4 bases between them. The CDR3 length is 13 residues. CDR1 and CDR2 from the germline V gene are MNHNY and SVGAGI (reference sequence). The CDR3 DNA sequence: TGTGCCAGCAGTTACGCCACTAACTATGGCTACACCTTC. Protein: CASSYATNYGYTF.

The chain joins TRBV7-8 to TRBJ2-5; 9 bases are a match to TRBD1. Germline CDR1 is SGHVS and CDR2 is FQNEAQ. The CDR3 is 16 residues long. Trimming at V came to 3 bases and at J to 4 bases, leaving 9 bases not matched to a gene. CDR3 region: CASSFTGGFGGETQYF. CDR3 in DNA: TGTGCCAGCAGCTTTACAGGGGGCTTCGGGGGAGAGACCCAGTACTTC. The variable domain in full, completed from reference TRBV7-8 and TRBJ2-5, reads GAGVSQSPRYKVAKRGQDVALRCDPISGHVSLFWYQQALGQGPEFLTYFQNEAQLDKSGLPSDRFFAERPEGSVSTLKIQRTQQEDSAVYLCASSFTGGFGGETQYFGPGTRLLVL.

About this clone itself: Other DNA sequences of this sample code for an identical CDR3. DNA of the CDR3: TGTGCCTGGAGTCGAAACTATGGCTACACCTTC. Amino acid sequence: CAWSRNYGYTF. V usage is TRBV30 and J usage is TRBJ1-2; no clear D. The CDR3 loop spans 11 amino acids. With 2 bases removed from V and 2 bases from J, the gap between germline ends came to 3 bases. The V gene's germline CDR1 is GTSNPN and CDR2 SVGIG (reference sequence).

The genes are TRBV6-5 and TRBJ1-6; perhaps TRBD1 as D (6 bases). The CDR3 is 14 amino acids. V was clipped by 0 bases and J by 9 bases, with 9 bases between them. Germline lookup yields CDR1 MNHEY and CDR2 SVGAGI. The DNA of the CDR3 is TGTGCCAGCAGTTACTCACAGGGATTTTCACCCCTCCACTTT. Its protein product is CASSYSQGFSPLHF.

This clone was picked up a small number of times. The chain is built from TRBV11-2 and TRBJ1-1; no firm D call. Germline V gene sequence: CDR1 SGHAT, CDR2 FQNNGV. The CDR3 sequence is 13 residues long. Between the trimmed V and J ends, which lost 4 bases and 3 bases, there was a span of 9 bases. CDR3 DNA: TGTGCCAGCAGCTCCATACCATACACTGAAGCTTTCTTT. Translation gives CASSSIPYTEAFF.

The chain combines TRBV9 with TRBJ1-3; TRBD1 aligns across 8 bases. This CDR3 comprises 18 residues. J gave up 2 bases and V 3 bases, and 13 bases lay outside the gene matches. Germline CDR1 SGDLS, CDR2 YYNGEE. CDR3 in DNA: TGTGCCAGCAGCGCCGACAGGGGACGGGGGTTGGCTGGAAACACCATATATTTT. Amino acids: CASSADRGRGLAGNTIYF.

The V call is TRBV9, the J call TRBJ1-1; unclear D gene. Germline loops: CDR1 SGDLS, CDR2 YYNGEE. Trimming took 6 bases from V and 3 from J, leaving 12 bases between them. CDR3 length equals 13 residues. CDR3 in DNA: TGTGCCAGCACCTCCCGGATCGACACTGAAGCTTTCTTT. Translated, it gives CASTSRIDTEAFF.

The rearrangement links TRBV19 to TRBJ1-2, with D unclear. Germline-derived CDR1 and CDR2 are LNHDA and SQIVND (reference sequence). This CDR3 comprises 14 residues. The V end was cut by 1 base, the J end by 4 bases, with 10 bases between. CDR3 DNA: TGTGCCAGTAGTATAGGGGTCGCGATCTATGGCTACACCTTC. This sequence encodes CASSIGVAIYGYTF.

The genes are TRBV6-2 or TRBV6-3 and TRBJ1-2; 7 nucleotides line up with TRBD1. CDR3 length: 16 residues. V shed 7 bases and J 4 bases; nucleotides not matched to a gene: 15. Germline loops: CDR1 MNHEY, CDR2 SVGEGT. CDR3 protein: CASIPGQRSSSYGYTF. CDR3 nucleotide sequence: TGTGCCAGCATCCCGGGACAGCGCTCAAGCAGCTATGGCTACACCTTC.

The rearrangement joins TRBV5-5 to TRBJ1-6; 8 nucleotides align to TRBD1. Trimming took 4 bases from V and 5 from J; bases not matched to a gene: 5. Germline V lookup: CDR1 SGHKS, CDR2 YYEKEE (reference sequence). This CDR3 contains 15 residues. Here the CDR3 reads CASSGTGPNNSPLHF. In nucleotides, the CDR3 is TGTGCCAGCAGCGGGACAGGTCCAAATAATTCACCCCTCCACTTT.

The genes are TRBV4-1 and TRBJ1-1; D is uncertain. This CDR3 has 14 residues. V was clipped by 3 bases and J by 8 bases, with 16 bases between them. Germline CDR1 reads MGHRA; CDR2 reads YSYEKL. In DNA form, the CDR3 reads TGCGCCAGCAGCCACCAAAAGGAGCAGCCAGAAGCTTTCTTT. Residues: CASSHQKEQPEAFF.

The rearrangement uses TRBV19 and TRBJ2-3, with D perhaps matching TRBD1 or TRBD2 (5 bases each). The germline V and J ends were trimmed by 11 bases and 8 bases, with 11 bases remaining between them. The CDR3 has 10 residues. The germline CDR1 and CDR2 sequences are LNHDA and SQIVND (reference sequence). The CDR3 here is CAGDGGTQYF. Here the CDR3 DNA reads TGTGCCGGGGACGGTGGTACGCAGTATTTT.

The chain employs TRBV6-2 or TRBV6-3 and TRBJ1-5, with 8 bases identical to TRBD1. V shed 5 bases and J 4 bases; nucleotides not matched to a gene: 7. CDR1 is MNHEY, CDR2 SVGEGT, per germline. The CDR3 extends over 15 amino acids. The CDR3 nucleotides are TGTGCCAGCAGTCAGGGGGCATTTAGAAATCAGCCCCAGCATTTT. Translation gives CASSQGAFRNQPQHF.

This chain uses TRBV30 with TRBJ2-7, with TRBD2 matching over 10 bases. The CDR3 totals 14 residues. V was pared by 5 bases and J by 0 bases, with 4 bases of the junction left unmatched. Germline V lookup: CDR1 GTSNPN, CDR2 SVGIG (reference sequence). CDR3 sequence: CAWDLAGVSYEQYF. The DNA for the CDR3 is TGTGCCTGGGACCTAGCGGGGGTCTCCTACGAGCAGTACTTC.

The V call is TRBV7-2, the J call TRBJ2-3; 8 bases are shared with TRBD2. Trimming removed 1 base from V and 3 bases from J; junction bases left unmatched: 6. The CDR3 has 16 residues. From germline, CDR1 is SGHTA and CDR2 FQGNSA. As DNA, the CDR3 is TGTGCCAGCAGCTTAGAGTCGCGGGGGGCGACAGATACGCAGTATTTT. It specifies CASSLESRGATDTQYF. The complete variable domain, with remaining parts taken from reference TRBV7-2 and TRBJ2-3, reads GAGVSQSPSNKVTEKGKDVELRCDPISGHTALYWYRQSLGQGLEFLIYFQGNSAPDKSGLPSDRFSAERTGGSVSTLTIQRTQQEDSAVYLCASSLESRGATDTQYFGPGTRLTVL.

This chain uses TRBV5-4 with TRBJ1-5; D is uncertain. Trimming removed 5 bases at V and 1 base at J, with 10 bases between. Germline CDR1 reads SGHNT; CDR2 reads YYREEE (reference sequence). The CDR3 consists of 14 residues. The CDR3: CASRRWGSNQPQHF. CDR3 nucleotides: TGTGCCAGCAGGCGTTGGGGAAGCAATCAGCCCCAGCATTTT.

The chain combines TRBV19 with TRBJ1-5; 8 bases line up with TRBD1. CDR1 and CDR2 (germline): LNHDA, SQIVND (reference sequence). The CDR3 consists of 16 residues. The V and J ends lost 3 bases and 5 bases, in that order; junction bases with no gene match: 9. In nucleotides, the CDR3 is TGTGCCAGTAGTATCAGAACAGGACAGGGTGATCAGCCCCAGCATTTT. Amino acid sequence: CASSIRTGQGDQPQHF.

This clone was observed once. The chain carries TRBV18 and TRBJ1-6; 7 bases are shared with TRBD1. CDR3 length equals 15 residues. After removal of 3 bases from V and 8 bases from J, the junction contained 7 bases not matched to a gene. Germline loops: CDR1 KGHSH, CDR2 LQKENI. The CDR3 loop reads CASSPLGGGDSPLHF. The CDR3 DNA reads as TGTGCCAGCTCACCCCTAGGAGGGGGCGATTCACCCCTCCACTTT.

This chain uses TRBV7-9 with TRBJ2-7, with 8 bases lining up with TRBD1. The J segment lost 7 bases and the V segment lost 4 bases, leaving 3 bases of the junction unmatched. The V gene's germline CDR1 is SEHNR and CDR2 FQNEAQ (reference sequence). CDR3 size: 12 residues. CDR3: CASSSTGVEQYF. The CDR3 nucleotides read TGTGCCAGCAGCTCGACAGGGGTGGAGCAGTACTTC.

The V gene is TRBV19, the J gene TRBJ2-1; D assignment may be TRBD1 or TRBD2 (5 bases each). V lost 4 bases and J lost 5, with 15 bases in between. The CDR3 covers 15 residues. Looked up from germline, CDR1 is LNHDA and CDR2 is SQIVND (reference sequence). The CDR3 nucleotides read TGTGCCAGTAGTACCCGGCAGGGCGGGCACAATGAGCAGTTCTTC. Translation gives CASSTRQGGHNEQFF.